The next 8 T cell receptor beta chains were all read from a single sample in a study of patients and donors after allogeneic stem cell transplantation. A single record per CDR3 protein comes from TCRdb applying MiXCR to the RT-PCR reads. The repertoire holds 200,000 to 250,000 distinct CDR3 sequences, with around 41% as singletons. Sequences were obtained from blood, either unsorted or a sorted T cell fraction (not recorded which). These receptors originate from a human donor who was either an allogeneic HSCT recipient or a stem cell or donor lymphocyte infusion donor (not recorded which). It is not recorded whose cells these are; they may come from a transplant donor.

This clonotype was picked up a small number of times. The chain employs TRBV5-6 and TRBJ1-5; D uncertain. Between the trimmed V and J ends, which lost 4 bases and 1 base, there was a span of 9 bases. CDR3 size: 14 residues. The germline gives CDR1 SGHDT, CDR2 YYEEEE. This CDR3 reads CASSGRLSNQPQHF. The CDR3 region has the DNA TGTGCCAGCAGCGGCAGGTTGAGCAATCAGCCCCAGCATTTT.

A few counts support this clonotype. The chain is built from TRBV6-5 and TRBJ2-5, with D possibly called TRBD1 or TRBD2 (5 bases each). The CDR3 covers 16 residues. V was shortened by 6 bases and J by 2 bases, with 19 bases between the two germline ends. CDR1 MNHEY and CDR2 SVGAGI come from the germline V gene. CDR3 sequence reads: CASRNTGRQGQETQYF. The DNA for the CDR3 is TGTGCCAGCAGAAACACGGGGCGCCAGGGACAAGAGACCCAGTACTTC.

This chain links TRBV28 with TRBJ1-5; D is ambiguous. CDR1 and CDR2 (germline): MDHEN, SYDVKM. V dropped 2 bases and J dropped 0 bases, with 5 bases sitting between them. The CDR3 totals 14 residues. CDR3 sequence (DNA): TGTGCCAGCAGTTTAGACGATAGCAATCAGCCCCAGCATTTT. As protein: CASSLDDSNQPQHF.

The chain has TRBV6-5 and TRBJ1-1; D gene ambiguous. V was clipped by 2 bases and J by 1 base, with 8 bases between them. Germline V gene lookup returns CDR1 MNHEY and CDR2 SVGAGI. This CDR3 is 14 amino acids long. CDR3 nucleotides: TGTGCCAGCAGTTACGGCGGGCAGAACACTGAAGCTTTCTTT. This codes for CASSYGGQNTEAFF.

J is TRBJ1-2 and V is TRBV27; TRBD1 might be the D (6 bases). CDR1 and CDR2 from the germline V gene are MNHEY and SMNVEV (reference sequence). The CDR3 runs 15 residues. The germline V and J ends were trimmed by 1 base and 0 bases, with 9 bases remaining between them. CDR3: CASSLWTVSNYGYTF. The CDR3 DNA is TGTGCCAGCAGTTTATGGACAGTATCTAACTATGGCTACACCTTC.

This chain links TRBV7-8 with TRBJ1-5; D not resolved. Germline V gene sequence: CDR1 SGHVS, CDR2 FQNEAQ. The CDR3 is 17 amino acids. V was shortened by 0 bases and J by 11 bases, with 23 bases between the two germline ends. CDR3 in amino acids: CASSLARLRQAPDSQHF. CDR3 in DNA: TGTGCCAGCAGCTTAGCTCGCCTGAGGCAGGCCCCAGATTCCCAGCATTTT.

This clonotype was counted a few times. The chain recombines TRBV28 with TRBJ1-3; TRBD1 aligns across 8 bases. This CDR3 spans 15 amino acids. CDR1 MDHEN and CDR2 SYDVKM come from the germline V gene. Trimming at V came to 5 bases and at J to 4 bases, leaving 7 bases not matched to a gene. CDR3 sequence: CASSTRGTGGNTIYF. CDR3 sequence (DNA): TGTGCCAGCAGTACACGTGGGACAGGAGGAAACACCATATATTTT.

This clonotype has only a few counts. This chain connects TRBV29-1 to TRBJ2-2; D call uncertain. V lost 6 bases to trimming and J lost 3 bases, with 11 bases between them. The germline V gene encodes CDR1 SQVTM and CDR2 ANQGSEA. The CDR3 extends over 13 amino acids. The CDR3 DNA is TGCAGCGTGAGGACCACACACACCGGGGAGCTGTTTTTT. Residues: CSVRTTHTGELFF.